The next 32 T cell receptor beta chains were all read from a single sample in a study of T-cell memory formation after mild COVID-19. MiXCR, run by TCRdb on the 5' RACE reads, gives a single entry per CDR3 protein. The data contain about 430,000 distinct CDR3 sequences, 20% to 30% of them seen just once; the ten biggest clones take up 7% to 9.5%. Input material: PBMCs or a T cell subset sorted from them (not recorded which). These receptors all stem from an adult woman who had mild COVID-19 (a few samples of this study predate the infection). Cell type and time point are not known.

This clonotype was found many times. In DNA form, the CDR3 reads TGTGCCAGCAGCGTAGACCCCTTCCCCCTGACTAGCGGGAGCGCGAATGAGCAGTTCTTC. Translation: CASSVDPFPLTSGSANEQFF. The chain joins TRBV9 to TRBJ2-1, with 12 positions matching TRBD2. The CDR3 length is 20 residues. Trimming took 0 bases from V and 7 from J; bases not matched to a gene: 17. CDR1 and CDR2 (germline): SGDLS, YYNGEE.

This clonotype was counted between two and nine times. The chain couples TRBV20-1 to TRBJ2-2, with D maybe TRBD2 (6 bases). Germline lookup yields CDR1 DFQATT and CDR2 SNEGSKA (reference sequence). CDR3 length equals 15 residues. V shed 6 bases and J shed 2 bases, with 16 bases lying between them. The CDR3 loop is CSASPLGGNTGELFF. Written as DNA, the CDR3 is TGCAGTGCCAGCCCCTTGGGGGGTAACACCGGGGAGCTGTTTTTT.

This clonotype appeared a few times. The chain joins TRBV3-1 to TRBJ2-1; no clear D. From germline, CDR1 is LGHDT and CDR2 YNNKEL (reference sequence). The CDR3 runs to 15 residues. Trimming removed 1 base from V and 2 bases from J, with 9 bases in between. The CDR3 is CASSQGYVAYNEQFF. Written as DNA, the CDR3 is TGTGCCAGCAGCCAAGGGTATGTCGCCTACAATGAGCAGTTCTTC.

This clonotype has just a few counts. CDR3 coding DNA: TGTGCCAGCAGACGGACTAGCACAGATACGCAGTATTTT. This codes for CASRRTSTDTQYF. The chain combines TRBV2 with TRBJ2-3; maybe TRBD2 (5 bases). Germline CDR1 reads SNHLY; CDR2 reads FYNNEI. The CDR3 runs 13 residues. Deletions cut 6 bases from V and 0 bases from J, with 7 bases between.

This clonotype was picked up a small number of times. The gene calls are TRBV6-1 and TRBJ1-1, with D possibly TRBD1 on 5 matching bases. The CDR3 is 15 residues long. Germline V lookup: CDR1 MNHNS, CDR2 SASEGT. V was pared by 4 bases and J by 6 bases, with 18 bases between. CDR3 region: CASSARTGGASEAFF. The CDR3 coding sequence is TGTGCCAGCAGTGCCCGGACGGGGGGTGCGTCTGAAGCTTTCTTT.

This clonotype was picked up a small number of times. The V gene is TRBV24-1, the J gene TRBJ1-2; no firm D call. Germline V lookup: CDR1 KGHDR, CDR2 SFDVKD. This CDR3 comprises 13 residues. Trimming pared 4 bases from V and 7 bases from J, leaving 12 bases between. CDR3 protein: CATSDYTLSGYTF. DNA of the CDR3: TGTGCCACCAGTGACTACACTTTAAGTGGCTACACCTTC.

This clonotype showed up just a few times. V and J are TRBV18 and TRBJ2-3; TRBD1 is a possible D gene (5 bases). The ends were cut back, 2 bases at V and 5 bases at J, with 20 bases in the middle. CDR3 length: 17 residues. The germline V gene encodes CDR1 KGHSH and CDR2 LQKENI. The CDR3 here is CASSPRTTTQGGDTQYF. CDR3 in DNA: TGTGCCAGCTCACCAAGGACGACCACCCAGGGCGGAGATACGCAGTATTTT.

This clonotype was counted only a few times. The chain joins TRBV12-3 or TRBV12-4 to TRBJ2-7, with 12 bases identical to TRBD2. V dropped 8 bases and J dropped 3; count of bases not matched to a gene: 5. The CDR3 is 14 residues long. The CDR3 region has the DNA TGTGCCAGCCGCCTAGCGGGGGGGAACTACGAGCAGTACTTC. Amino acid sequence: CASRLAGGNYEQYF.

This clonotype was observed at least ten times. The chain combines TRBV9 with TRBJ2-3; TRBD1 aligns across 9 bases. The germline gives CDR1 SGDLS, CDR2 YYNGEE. This CDR3 region has 14 residues. The V and J ends lost 4 bases and 5 bases, in that order; junction bases with no gene match: 5. The CDR3 nucleotides are TGTGCCAGCAGCTCGGACAGGGGAGGAGATACGCAGTATTTT. Protein sequence: CASSSDRGGDTQYF.

This clonotype was counted between two and nine times. J is TRBJ2-3 and V is TRBV24-1; D unclear. V was clipped by 3 bases and J by 2 bases, with 5 bases between them. CDR3 length: 13 amino acids. Per germline, CDR1 KGHDR and CDR2 SFDVKD. The CDR3 loop reads CATSDGYTDTQYF. The CDR3 coding sequence is TGTGCCACCAGTGATGGGTACACAGATACGCAGTATTTT.

The rearrangement uses TRBV20-1 and TRBJ1-1; 10 nucleotides agree with TRBD1. The CDR3 sequence is 15 residues long. Trimming at V came to 5 bases and at J to 1 base, leaving 7 bases not matched to a gene. The germline V gene has CDR1 DFQATT and CDR2 SNEGSKA (reference sequence). The CDR3 is CSAGRQGAENTEAFF. In DNA form, the CDR3 reads TGCAGTGCTGGCAGACAGGGGGCTGAGAACACTGAAGCTTTCTTT.

V gene TRBV5-1 combines with J gene TRBJ2-3; D remains unclear. The CDR3 contains 12 residues. Trimming removed 5 bases from V and 1 base from J, with 5 bases in between. Germline V gives CDR1 SGHRS, CDR2 YFSETQ. CDR3 amino acids: CASRSGTDTQYF. CDR3 DNA sequence: TGCGCCAGCAGATCCGGCACAGATACGCAGTATTTT.

The CDR3 DNA follows: TGTGCCAGCAGCCAAGATATTTATACGCCCTACGAGCAGTACTTC. As protein: CASSQDIYTPYEQYF. This sequence joins TRBV14 and TRBJ2-7; no clear D. CDR1 is SGHDN, CDR2 FVKESK, per germline. The ends were cut back, 0 bases at V and 2 bases at J, with 11 bases in the middle. The CDR3 is 15 residues long.

V and J are TRBV29-1 and TRBJ2-3; TRBD2 is a possible D gene (6 bases). Per the germline V gene, CDR1 is SQVTM and CDR2 is ANQGSEA. Trimming shortened V by 6 bases and J by 0 bases, and 10 bases separated the two germline ends. This CDR3 is 13 amino acids long. CDR3 region: CSVGTPSTDTQYF. DNA of the CDR3: TGCAGCGTGGGGACTCCTAGCACAGATACGCAGTATTTT.

The gene calls are TRBV5-1 and TRBJ1-2; D is unclear. Deletions cut 5 bases from V and 0 bases from J, with 8 bases between. The CDR3 loop spans 13 amino acids. Germline assignment: CDR1 SGHRS and CDR2 YFSETQ. The CDR3 protein is CASRVTANYGYTF. The CDR3 DNA follows: TGCGCCAGCAGAGTGACCGCTAACTATGGCTACACCTTC.

There are a few counts of this clonotype. V usage is TRBV5-1 and J usage is TRBJ1-2, with TRBD1 as a possible D gene (6 bases). This CDR3 region has 13 residues. V gave up 5 bases and J gave up 3 bases, with 11 bases separating them. The germline gives CDR1 SGHRS, CDR2 YFSETQ. The CDR3 DNA reads as TGCGCCAGCAGTGGGGGCGCGGACTATGGCTACACCTTC. It translates to CASSGGADYGYTF.

A few counts support this clonotype. This chain joins TRBV7-2 and TRBJ2-2, with TRBD2 matching over 9 bases. The CDR3 extends over 16 amino acids. J lost 8 bases, V lost 4 bases, and 11 bases had no gene match. Germline loops: CDR1 SGHTA, CDR2 FQGNSA. The CDR3 DNA is TGTGCCAGCAGCTCCCCGCAGGCGGGGGGGCGAGGGGAGCTGTTTTTT. Protein sequence: CASSSPQAGGRGELFF. The full variable domain, rest sourced from reference TRBV7-2 and TRBJ2-2, is GAGVSQSPSNKVTEKGKDVELRCDPISGHTALYWYRQSLGQGLEFLIYFQGNSAPDKSGLPSDRFSAERTGGSVSTLTIQRTQQEDSAVYLCASSSPQAGGRGELFFGEGSRLTVL.

This clonotype was counted a few times. V usage is TRBV9 and J usage is TRBJ2-1; TRBD1 is a possible D gene (5 bases). Trimming pared 0 bases from V and 4 bases from J, leaving 8 bases between. The CDR3 extends over 14 amino acids. Looked up from germline, CDR1 is SGDLS and CDR2 is YYNGEE. DNA for the CDR3: TGTGCCAGCAGCGTAGGTTCAGGGTACAATGAGCAGTTCTTC. This gives the protein CASSVGSGYNEQFF.

This chain connects TRBV10-3 to TRBJ2-1; 9 bases map to TRBD1. Germline V CDR1 and CDR2: ENHRY, SYGVKD. The V segment lost 7 bases and the J segment 8 bases; nucleotides outside the gene matches: 9. The CDR3 loop spans 14 amino acids. This chain's CDR3 is CAIKSTGGLDEQFF. The CDR3 coding sequence is TGTGCCATCAAATCGACAGGGGGTCTGGATGAGCAGTTCTTC.

This clonotype was detected only a few times. The genes are TRBV4-1 and TRBJ1-5; D gene uncertain. The germline V and J ends were trimmed by 0 bases and 0 bases, with 12 bases remaining between them. Germline CDR1 and CDR2: MGHRA and YSYEKL. The CDR3 is 17 amino acids. CDR3 region: CASSQDSAQNSNQPQHF. The CDR3 nucleotides are TGCGCCAGCAGCCAAGATTCGGCACAAAATAGCAATCAGCCCCAGCATTTT.

This chain uses TRBV5-1 with TRBJ1-6; D unresolved. The CDR3 totals 13 residues. Germline lookup yields CDR1 SGHRS and CDR2 YFSETQ. V shed 4 bases and J shed 10 bases, with 12 bases lying between them. The CDR3 sequence: CASSRGESSPLHF. CDR3 nucleotide sequence: TGCGCCAGCAGCCGAGGAGAAAGCTCACCCCTCCACTTT.

V usage is TRBV27 and J usage is TRBJ1-2, with D perhaps matching TRBD1 (6 bases). CDR1 is MNHEY and CDR2 is SMNVEV in the germline V gene (reference sequence). The CDR3 runs 13 residues. Between the trimmed V and J ends, which lost 6 bases and 3 bases, there was a span of 11 bases. Written as DNA, the CDR3 is TGTGCCAGCAGGGTTACAGGGCACTATGGCTACACCTTC. Translation gives CASRVTGHYGYTF.

This clonotype was seen a handful of times. The gene calls are TRBV14 and TRBJ2-3; possibly TRBD2 for D (6 bases). CDR1 and CDR2 from the germline V gene are SGHDN and FVKESK. CDR3 length: 17 amino acids. V shed 0 bases and J shed 3 bases, with 16 bases lying between them. DNA for the CDR3: TGTGCCAGCAGCCAAGAGGAGGGGCTTTGGTCTACAGATACGCAGTATTTT. This gives the protein CASSQEEGLWSTDTQYF.

This clonotype was observed a few times. The chain carries TRBV12-3 or TRBV12-4 and TRBJ2-5; D may be TRBD1 or TRBD2 (5 bases each). The CDR3 totals 12 residues. V lost 4 bases and J 5 bases, leaving 8 bases between the germline ends. As DNA, the CDR3 is TGTGCCAGCAGTTCTTGGGGGGAGACCCAGTACTTC. Translation: CASSSWGETQYF.

The chain employs TRBV6-1 and TRBJ1-5, with a tentative D call TRBD1 (5 bases). Germline CDR1 is MNHNS and CDR2 is SASEGT. The CDR3 covers 13 residues. V lost 6 bases, J lost 4 bases, and 10 bases lay in between. CDR3 sequence reads: CASRRDVNQPQHF. DNA for the CDR3: TGTGCCAGCAGACGGGACGTGAATCAGCCCCAGCATTTT.

The rearrangement links TRBV5-1 to TRBJ1-1; D gene ambiguous. The CDR3 runs 15 residues. Germline assignment: CDR1 SGHRS and CDR2 YFSETQ. V lost 0 bases and J 0 bases, leaving 9 bases between the germline ends. The CDR3 sequence: CASSLGRVMNTEAFF. CDR3 bases: TGCGCCAGCAGCTTGGGACGAGTCATGAACACTGAAGCTTTCTTT.

This clonotype has a handful of counts. The chain recombines TRBV5-5 with TRBJ2-7; D is unclear. Germline loops: CDR1 SGHKS, CDR2 YYEKEE (reference sequence). V lost 1 base and J lost 0, with 11 bases in between. The CDR3 consists of 15 residues. CDR3 region: CASSLRQTNSYEQYF. CDR3 DNA: TGTGCCAGCAGCTTGCGGCAGACAAACTCCTACGAGCAGTACTTC.

This clonotype has a handful of counts. This chain joins TRBV7-6 and TRBJ2-1, with TRBD2 matching over 7 bases. Germline V gene sequence: CDR1 SGHVS, CDR2 FNYEAQ. The CDR3 consists of 15 residues. V shed 1 base, J shed 8 bases, and the junction held 8 bases outside the gene matches. Here the CDR3 DNA reads TGTGCCAGCAGCTTAGTGGGAGGGCCTGGGGATGAGCAGTTCTTC. Translation: CASSLVGGPGDEQFF. Looking up the rest from reference TRBV7-6 and TRBJ2-1 gives the full variable domain: GAGVSQSPRYKVTKRGQDVALRCDPISGHVSLYWYRQALGQGPEFLTYFNYEAQQDKSGLPNDRFSAERPEGSISTLTIQRTEQRDSAMYRCASSLVGGPGDEQFFGPGTRLTVL.

This clonotype showed up just a few times. This rearrangement joins TRBV20-1 to TRBJ2-2; D may be TRBD2 (6 bases). V shed 0 bases and J shed 3 bases, with 17 bases lying between them. The CDR3 consists of 17 residues. Germline CDR1 reads DFQATT; CDR2 reads SNEGSKA (reference sequence). The CDR3 here is CSARDSGVAEYTGELFF. DNA for the CDR3: TGCAGTGCTAGAGACTCCGGAGTAGCGGAGTACACCGGGGAGCTGTTTTTT.

The rearrangement links TRBV16 to TRBJ2-1; 7 bases line up with TRBD2. This CDR3 has 11 residues. V shed 7 bases and J 9 bases; nucleotides not matched to a gene: 3. Germline assignment: CDR1 KGHSY and CDR2 FQNENV. The CDR3 region has the DNA TGTGCCAGCACCCGCGGGGGTGAGCAGTTCTTC. This gives the protein CASTRGGEQFF.

V gene TRBV18 combines with J gene TRBJ2-5; D not resolved. This CDR3 is 14 amino acids long. V lost 3 bases and J 1 base, leaving 9 bases between the germline ends. Germline V gene sequence: CDR1 KGHSH, CDR2 LQKENI. CDR3 amino acids: CASSPSAVQETQYF. The CDR3, as DNA: TGTGCCAGCTCACCGTCGGCCGTCCAAGAGACCCAGTACTTC.

This rearrangement joins TRBV15 to TRBJ1-3; D may be TRBD1 (5 bases). V lost 9 bases to trimming and J lost 0 bases, with 12 bases between them. CDR3 length: 14 amino acids. Per the germline V gene, CDR1 is LNHNV and CDR2 is YYDKDF (reference sequence). CDR3 in amino acids: CATGEWSSGNTIYF. The CDR3 bases are TGTGCCACAGGGGAGTGGAGCTCTGGAAACACCATATATTTT.